The 9 T cell receptor beta chains listed next were all sequenced from one sample in a study of Graves' ophthalmopathy and Graves' hyperthyroidism. As the template, RNA transcripts were used to amplify TCR beta CDR3 regions. Second-round multiplex PCR came after a first-round RT-PCR that employed HTBI primers. TCRdb passed the multiplex PCR reads through MiXCR, listing each CDR3 protein once. The table has 500,000 to 700,000 distinct CDR3 sequences, about 40% seen once. The sequenced sample consisted of peripheral blood or thyroid tissue (not recorded which). All receptors derive from an adult man with Graves' hyperthyroidism.

This clonotype was observed at least ten times. V is TRBV5-5 and J is TRBJ1-1; the D gene is possibly TRBD1 (6 bases). Trimming left V 3 bases short and J 0 bases short, with 9 bases between. The CDR3 covers 14 residues. CDR1 SGHKS and CDR2 YYEKEE come from the germline V gene (reference sequence). CDR3 loop: CASSYRAMNTEAFF. The CDR3 DNA is TGTGCCAGCAGCTACAGGGCAATGAACACTGAAGCTTTCTTT.

There are many counts of this clonotype. The chain carries TRBV3-1 and TRBJ1-1, with D possibly matching TRBD1 (6 bases). The CDR3 extends over 15 amino acids. Trimming removed 6 bases from V and 6 bases from J, with 20 bases in between. The V gene's germline CDR1 is LGHDT and CDR2 YNNKEL (reference sequence). The CDR3 reads CASRKTGSNYAEAFF. The CDR3 DNA follows: TGTGCCAGCAGAAAGACAGGTTCAAACTACGCTGAAGCTTTCTTT.

The chain recombines TRBV2 with TRBJ1-2; D not certain. Germline-derived CDR1 and CDR2 are SNHLY and FYNNEI. The CDR3 is 12 residues long. The CDR3: CARDSSGNGYTF. CDR3 DNA sequence: TGTGCTAGAGATAGCTCGGGGAATGGCTACACCTTC.

This chain uses TRBV19 with TRBJ1-2; D is unresolved. The CDR3 length is 14 residues. Germline loops: CDR1 LNHDA, CDR2 SQIVND (reference sequence). The V and J ends lost 2 bases and 1 base respectively, with 8 bases between them. For the CDR3, the DNA is TGTGCCAGTAGTATAAAGGGCCTTAACTATGGCTACACCTTC. Translated: CASSIKGLNYGYTF.

Comment on this clonotype: Being one base from a much bigger clone, this may be a read error. The chain is built from TRBV5-1 and TRBJ2-7; D might be TRBD1 (7 bases). Trimming pared 0 bases from V and 12 bases from J, leaving 19 bases between. The CDR3 runs to 14 residues. The germline V gene has CDR1 SGHRS and CDR2 YFSETQ. The CDR3, as DNA: TGCGCCAGCAGCTTGGTGCAGGGGGACTTAGGGCTGTACTTC. Protein product: CASSLVQGDLGLYF.

The genes are TRBV19 and TRBJ1-5; D is perhaps TRBD1 (5 bases). Per the germline V gene, CDR1 is LNHDA and CDR2 is SQIVND (reference sequence). V gave up 4 bases and J gave up 0 bases, with 13 bases separating them. The CDR3 totals 16 residues. The CDR3 is CASSTGAGYSNQPQHF. Written as DNA, the CDR3 is TGTGCCAGTAGTACCGGGGCAGGCTATAGCAATCAGCCCCAGCATTTT.

The chain couples TRBV24-1 to TRBJ2-5, with 15 nucleotides matching TRBD2. In germline, CDR1 is KGHDR, CDR2 SFDVKD. The CDR3 has 19 amino acids. The ends lost 0 bases at V and 7 bases at J; junction bases unmatched: 11. The CDR3 reads CATSDLGLAGGPVAGTQYF. The CDR3 DNA follows: TGTGCCACCAGTGATTTGGGACTAGCGGGAGGGCCCGTAGCAGGGACCCAGTACTTC.

Details on this clonotype: The junction departs from the called germline gene at one end, perhaps through a read error. This chain joins TRBV5-4 and TRBJ2-7; a weak D match, TRBD2 (6 bases). CDR3 size: 15 residues. Germline V lookup: CDR1 SGHNT, CDR2 YYREEE (reference sequence). CDR3 residues: CASSLGGEYSYEQYF. CDR3 nucleotides: TGCGCCAGCAGCCTGGGCGGGGAGTACTCCTACGAGCAGTACTTC.

V usage is TRBV25-1 and J usage is TRBJ2-7; tentatively, D is TRBD2 (6 bases). The V gene's germline CDR1 is MGHDK and CDR2 SYGVNS. The CDR3 consists of 11 residues. V was cut by 7 bases and J by 9 bases, with 13 bases left in between. The CDR3 is CASTPGDWQYF. As DNA, the CDR3 is TGTGCCAGCACCCCGGGGGACTGGCAGTACTTC.